The 27 T cell receptor beta chains in this list originate from one sample, sequenced in a study of blood T cell repertoires in COVID-19 (dated by TCRdb to about 2020). The protocol used for the library was the immunoSEQ multiplex PCR assay. Imported from immuneACCESS, the table was reduced by TCRdb to in-frame sequences with V and J called. These copies leave out some clones; in studies compared against another copy, an unresolved V gene accounts for under half, and the cause of the remainder is not known. The sample has some 150,000 clones on record, 70% to 90% of them singletons. The leading ten clones occupy roughly 8% of the sample. Source material: peripheral blood. The source is an older woman with COVID-19, enrolled during active disease.

The rearrangement joins TRBV7-8 to TRBJ1-5, with 8 positions matching TRBD1. V lost 3 bases, J lost 5 bases, and 6 bases stayed unmatched. From germline, CDR1 is SGHVS and CDR2 FQNEAQ. This CDR3 region has 15 residues. CDR3 residues: CASSFAGGFYQPQHF. CDR3 in DNA: TGTGCCAGCAGCTTTGCAGGGGGCTTCTATCAGCCCCAGCATTTT.

The chain joins TRBV9 to TRBJ2-7; the D is unclear. Trimming stripped 3 bases from V and 9 bases from J, with 16 bases between. The CDR3 has 13 residues. CDR1 and CDR2 (germline): SGDLS, YYNGEE. Written as DNA, the CDR3 is TGTGCCAGCAGCGGAAGCCAAACCGGCGGGCAGTACTTC. Its translation: CASSGSQTGGQYF.

This chain uses TRBV5-1 with TRBJ2-1, with 12 positions matching TRBD1. J lost 8 bases, V lost 6 bases, and 9 bases had no gene match. Germline CDR1 SGHRS, CDR2 YFSETQ. The length of the CDR3 is 15 residues. Here the CDR3 DNA reads TGCGCCAGCAACTTACGGGACAGGGGGCTACATGAGCAGTTCTTC. This translates into CASNLRDRGLHEQFF.

The chain recombines TRBV11-2 with TRBJ2-4; the D gene is possibly TRBD1 (6 bases). The CDR3 runs 13 residues. Germline V gene lookup returns CDR1 SGHAT and CDR2 FQNNGV. The V end lost 4 bases, the J end lost 6 bases, and 10 bases lay between the germline ends. The CDR3 is CASSSVQGNIQYF. CDR3 DNA sequence: TGTGCCAGCAGCTCCGTACAGGGAAACATTCAGTACTTC.

The rearrangement joins TRBV11-2 to TRBJ2-7; no clear D. The germline gives CDR1 SGHAT, CDR2 FQNNGV. The CDR3 has 15 amino acids. V was shortened by 3 bases and J by 6 bases, with 18 bases between the two germline ends. The CDR3 region is CASSLSTGPYVEQYF. CDR3 DNA sequence: TGTGCCAGCAGCTTGTCGACTGGCCCCTACGTCGAGCAGTACTTC.

The chain's CDR3 is CASSEWGGEDQPQHF. The CDR3 nucleotides are TGTGCCAGCAGTGAATGGGGAGGGGAAGATCAGCCCCAGCATTTT. The gene calls are TRBV2 and TRBJ1-5; D might be TRBD1 (5 bases). The CDR3 length is 15 residues. CDR1 SNHLY and CDR2 FYNNEI come from the germline V gene. The V and J ends lost 2 bases and 5 bases respectively, with 13 bases between them.

This clone was seen only once. The chain recombines TRBV5-1 with TRBJ2-5; 9 bases map to TRBD2. There are 15 residues in the CDR3. After removal of 4 bases from V and 2 bases from J, the junction contained 6 bases not matched to a gene. Germline CDR1 is SGHRS and CDR2 is YFSETQ. The CDR3 coding sequence is TGCGCCAGCAGCCAAGCGACTAGCGGACAAGAGACCCAGTACTTC. It yields the protein CASSQATSGQETQYF.

In this sample, this clone turned up once. The rearrangement joins TRBV6-2 or TRBV6-3 to TRBJ1-5, with 9 bases identical to TRBD1. The CDR3 has 17 amino acids. J gave up 1 base and V 0 bases, and 4 bases lay outside the gene matches. The V gene's germline CDR1 is MNHEY and CDR2 SVGEGT. The CDR3 region is CASSYSIGTGSNQPQHF. Written as DNA, the CDR3 is TGTGCCAGCAGTTACTCGATAGGGACAGGGAGCAATCAGCCCCAGCATTTT.

The CDR3 protein is CASSRGDRGHYGYTF. In DNA, the CDR3 is TGTGCCAGCAGCCGAGGCGACAGGGGCCACTATGGCTACACCTTC. The chain combines TRBV6-6 with TRBJ1-2; 8 bases are a match to TRBD1. CDR3 size: 15 residues. Germline V gene data show CDR1 as MNHNY and CDR2 as SVGAGI (reference sequence). The junction had 9 bases not matched to a gene; V was cut back by 6 bases and J by 3 bases.

V usage is TRBV18 and J usage is TRBJ1-4; D not resolved. The CDR3 is 15 amino acids. V was clipped by 4 bases and J by 3 bases, with 12 bases between them. Germline assignment: CDR1 KGHSH and CDR2 LQKENI. CDR3 DNA: TGTGCCAGCTCACGGGAGGTGAACCCTAATGAAAAACTGTTTTTT. It encodes CASSREVNPNEKLFF.

The gene calls are TRBV6-5 and TRBJ2-2; 9 bases are shared with TRBD1. CDR1 MNHEY and CDR2 SVGAGI come from the germline V gene. This CDR3 has 15 residues. Trimming took 7 bases from V and 6 from J; bases not matched to a gene: 9. The CDR3 DNA follows: TGTGCCAGCACCATACAGGGGGCGCGCGCCGGGGAGCTGTTTTTT. This translates into CASTIQGARAGELFF.

V gene TRBV5-1 combines with J gene TRBJ2-1, with TRBD2 identical over 7 bases. V shed 2 bases and J 5 bases; nucleotides not matched to a gene: 7. This CDR3 region has 15 residues. Germline V gene sequence: CDR1 SGHRS, CDR2 YFSETQ. The DNA of the CDR3 is TGCGCCAGCAGCTTTGACGGGACTAACCACAATGAGCAGTTCTTC. Protein product: CASSFDGTNHNEQFF.

This chain uses TRBV19 with TRBJ2-6, with D hard to call. CDR3 size: 14 residues. CDR1 LNHDA and CDR2 SQIVND come from the germline V gene (reference sequence). Trimming stripped 5 bases from V and 0 bases from J, with 5 bases between. The CDR3 region has the DNA TGTGCCAGTAGTTTCCGCTCTGGGGCCAACGTCCTGACTTTC. Amino acids: CASSFRSGANVLTF.

The chain combines TRBV28 with TRBJ1-1; TRBD1 matches at 9 bases. V shed 5 bases, J shed 5 bases, and the junction held 12 bases outside the gene matches. Germline CDR1 and CDR2: MDHEN and SYDVKM. The CDR3 is 16 amino acids. The CDR3 spells CASSPGTGRYLTEAFF. In nucleotides, the CDR3 is TGTGCCAGCAGTCCAGGGACAGGGCGATATTTAACTGAAGCTTTCTTT. The full variable domain, its missing parts supplied by reference TRBV28 and TRBJ1-1, is DVKVTQSSRYLVKRTGEKVFLECVQDMDHENMFWYRQDPGLGLRLIYFSYDVKMKEKGDIPEGYSVSREKKERFSLILESASTNQTSMYLCASSPGTGRYLTEAFFGQGTRLTVV.

V gene TRBV7-2 combines with J gene TRBJ1-2; no firm D call. CDR1 and CDR2 from the germline V gene are SGHTA and FQGNSA. The V end lost 1 base, the J end lost 1 base, and 4 bases lay between the germline ends. There are 13 residues in the CDR3. The CDR3 is CASSLDSNYGYTF. Written as DNA, the CDR3 is TGTGCCAGCAGCTTAGACAGTAACTATGGCTACACCTTC.

The chain uses TRBV4-3 and TRBJ1-2; D is uncertain. The CDR3 extends over 13 amino acids. Germline V CDR1 and CDR2: LGHNA, YSLEER. The germline V and J ends were trimmed by 0 bases and 6 bases, with 8 bases remaining between them. The CDR3 DNA follows: TGCGCCAGCAGCCAAGAGGCAGGAAATGGCTACACCTTC. The encoded protein is CASSQEAGNGYTF.

This chain joins TRBV7-6 and TRBJ1-1; possible D gene TRBD1, 6 bases. The CDR3 is 16 residues long. Germline CDR1 and CDR2: SGHVS and FNYEAQ. V lost 6 bases to trimming and J lost 4 bases, with 21 bases between them. CDR3 nucleotide sequence: TGTGCCAGCAGGCAAAACTTGGGGGGGCGAGGCACTGAAGCTTTCTTT. Translated, it gives CASRQNLGGRGTEAFF.

The DNA of the CDR3 is TGTGCCAGCAGTTACTCGCCTGCTAGGGAGCAGTACTTC. Translating it yields CASSYSPAREQYF. This chain connects TRBV6-5 to TRBJ2-7; the D is unclear. The CDR3 is made up of 13 amino acids. In germline, CDR1 is MNHEY, CDR2 SVGAGI. Trimming took off 0 bases at V and 7 bases at J, with 10 bases between the two ends.

The CDR3 nucleotides read TGCAGTGCTCAGGGGTTGGACGAGCAGTACTTC. As protein: CSAQGLDEQYF. The chain combines TRBV20-1 with TRBJ2-7; D might be TRBD1 (6 bases). This CDR3 region has 11 residues. Germline V gene sequence: CDR1 DFQATT, CDR2 SNEGSKA (reference sequence). Trimming took off 5 bases at V and 5 bases at J, with 10 bases between the two ends.

The chain is built from TRBV18 and TRBJ1-3; 7 nucleotides line up with TRBD1. With 5 bases clipped from V and 8 bases from J, the junction kept 6 bases outside the gene matches. Germline-derived CDR1 and CDR2 are KGHSH and LQKENI. This CDR3 is built from 13 residues. This CDR3 is CASSSGQFHTIYF. The CDR3 DNA follows: TGTGCCAGCTCATCGGGACAGTTTCACACCATATATTTT.

This clone was seen more than once but under ten times. The rearrangement joins TRBV28 to TRBJ1-1; no clear D. CDR3 length equals 16 residues. CDR1 and CDR2 from the germline V gene are MDHEN and SYDVKM. V was cut by 7 bases and J by 2 bases, with 20 bases left in between. The DNA for the CDR3 is TGTGCCAGCACCTCCCGTGGGGAGCGTGTTAACACTGAAGCTTTCTTT. It yields the protein CASTSRGERVNTEAFF.

The sample holds one count of this clone. CDR3 DNA sequence: TGTGCCAGCAGCCCGGGGAGGGGAGAGACCCAGTACTTC. This translates into CASSPGRGETQYF. J is TRBJ2-5 and V is TRBV7-3, with 7 bases that match TRBD2. The junction had 4 bases not matched to a gene; V was cut back by 5 bases and J by 4 bases. The CDR3 has 13 residues. Germline CDR1 SGHTA, CDR2 FQGTGA.

This chain joins TRBV5-4 and TRBJ1-2; D gene ambiguous. Germline assignment: CDR1 SGHNT and CDR2 YYREEE (reference sequence). V lost 0 bases and J lost 2, with 5 bases in between. CDR3 length: 13 residues. CDR3 bases: TGTGCCAGCAGCTTGGCGTCGAACTATGGCTACACCTTC. Encoded protein: CASSLASNYGYTF.

This CDR3 reads CASSLRPGLAGEEQFF. The DNA of the CDR3 is TGTGCCAGCAGCTTGAGGCCTGGACTAGCGGGGGAAGAGCAGTTCTTC. The genes are TRBV7-9 and TRBJ2-1; TRBD2 matches 13 bases. With V trimmed by 3 bases and J by 10 bases, 9 bases remained unmatched. Germline loops: CDR1 SEHNR, CDR2 FQNEAQ (reference sequence). The CDR3 has 16 residues.

The genes are TRBV4-2 and TRBJ1-5; D possibly corresponds to TRBD1 (6 bases). The CDR3 sequence is 16 residues long. Deletions cut 0 bases from V and 9 bases from J, with 18 bases between. Germline-derived CDR1 and CDR2 are LGHNA and YNFKEQ. The CDR3 nucleotides read TGTGCCAGCAGCCAAGATCTGGGCAGGGGAATTGGGCCCCAGCATTTT. Protein product: CASSQDLGRGIGPQHF.

The chain is built from TRBV5-6 and TRBJ1-3; 11 bases are shared with TRBD1. In germline, CDR1 is SGHDT, CDR2 YYEEEE. The CDR3 contains 19 residues. The V gene end was trimmed by 1 base and the J gene end by 0 bases; junction bases not matched to a gene: 9. CDR3 amino acids: CASSLFRTGGWSSGNTIYF. The CDR3 bases are TGTGCCAGCAGCTTGTTTAGGACAGGGGGCTGGAGCTCTGGAAACACCATATATTTT.

This chain uses TRBV3-1 (or the pseudogene TRBV3-2) with TRBJ1-3; D is undetermined. In germline, CDR1 is LGHDT, CDR2 YNNKEL (reference sequence). Between the trimmed V and J ends, which lost 1 base and 8 bases, there was a span of 9 bases. This CDR3 has 13 amino acids. The CDR3 spells CASSQGQRDTIYF. CDR3 sequence (DNA): TGTGCCAGCAGCCAAGGCCAGCGGGACACCATATATTTT.